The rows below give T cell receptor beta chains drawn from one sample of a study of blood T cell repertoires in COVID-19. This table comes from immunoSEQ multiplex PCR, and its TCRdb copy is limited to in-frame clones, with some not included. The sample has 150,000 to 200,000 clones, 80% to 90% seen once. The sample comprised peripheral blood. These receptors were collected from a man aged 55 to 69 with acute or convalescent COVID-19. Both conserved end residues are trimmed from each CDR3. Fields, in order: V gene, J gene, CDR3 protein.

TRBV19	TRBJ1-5	ASSIDLGERNQPQH
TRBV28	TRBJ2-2	ASSPSDITNTGELF
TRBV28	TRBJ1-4	ASRTLGQVIGKLF
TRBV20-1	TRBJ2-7	SASKDLDSYEQY
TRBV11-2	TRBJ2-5	ASSLDIIAGGPRLETQY
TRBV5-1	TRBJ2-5	ASTQGPPQETQY
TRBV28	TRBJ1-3	ASSPTGQTGNTIY
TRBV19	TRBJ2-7	ASSVTGLSGREQY
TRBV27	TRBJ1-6	ASSLGSGSPLH
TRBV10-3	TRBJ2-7	AISMGLAGPYEQY
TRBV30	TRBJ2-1	AWSRTSDNEQF
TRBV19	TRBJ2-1	ASSALAGGPNEQF
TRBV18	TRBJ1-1	ASSPSADRAEAF
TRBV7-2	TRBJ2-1	ASSLSVWANEQF
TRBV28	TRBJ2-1	ASSPRGSSYNEQF
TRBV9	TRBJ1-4	ASSSRTGNSEKLF
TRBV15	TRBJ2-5	ATSRAAGGRPYLGETQY
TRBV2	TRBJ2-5	ASSEPSGGGETQY
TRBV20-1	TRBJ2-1	SASLAYNEQF
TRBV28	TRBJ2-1	ASSLWASGRNSQF
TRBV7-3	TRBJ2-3	ASSSPSTDTQY
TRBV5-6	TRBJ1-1	ASSLVQGAKMNTEAF
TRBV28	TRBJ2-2	ATYPHANTGELF
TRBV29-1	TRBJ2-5	SVRTGEETQY
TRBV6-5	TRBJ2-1	ASSRHEQF
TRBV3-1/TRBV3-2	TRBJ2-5	ASSRGQGGETQY
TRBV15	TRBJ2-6	ATSRPGTGIDSGANVLT
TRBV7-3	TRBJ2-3	ASGLAGVPDTQY
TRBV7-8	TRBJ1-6	ASSPAGASPLH
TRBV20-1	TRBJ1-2	SASGSYGYT
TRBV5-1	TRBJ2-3	ASSVAGTSGDTQY
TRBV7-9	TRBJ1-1	ASSQGWTEAF
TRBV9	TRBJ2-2	ASSPRTGNTGELF
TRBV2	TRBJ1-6	ASAQDNSPLH
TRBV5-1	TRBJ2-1	ASSSTAGTSGAYNEQF
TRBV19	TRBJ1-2	ASSDTFVGYT